Each of the 17 T cell receptor beta chains below was sequenced from the same sample in a study of monozygotic twins with inflammatory bowel disease. Reanalyzing the 5' RACE reads, TCRdb keeps one entry per CDR3 protein, without DNA. In total, the table holds 400,000 or so distinct CDR3 sequences. The sample was blood. The receptors come from a human donor with ulcerative colitis or Crohn's disease, or a healthy co-twin of an affected twin (not recorded which).

V is TRBV24-1 and J is TRBJ2-1; TCRdb outputs TRBD2, but without DNA this stays unchecked. CDR3 size: 18 residues. Germline V lookup: CDR1 KGHDR, CDR2 SFDVKD. Here the CDR3 reads CATSAHPGLAGGGNEQFF.

The V call is TRBV7-9, the J call TRBJ2-1; TCRdb gives TRBD1 as the D gene, but with no DNA this cannot be confirmed. The CDR3 contains 15 residues. Per the germline V gene, CDR1 is SEHNR and CDR2 is FQNEAQ (reference sequence). Here the CDR3 reads CASSPGGAEYNEQFF.

The chain is built from TRBV7-8 and TRBJ1-5; without DNA, the TCRdb call of TRBD1 cannot be checked. The CDR3 runs to 14 residues. In germline, CDR1 is SGHVS, CDR2 FQNEAQ. The CDR3 spells CASSLRDTNQPQHF.

This chain joins TRBV11-1 and TRBJ2-3; checking the TCRdb D call of TRBD1 is not possible without DNA. The CDR3 runs 18 residues. Germline-derived CDR1 and CDR2 are SGHAT and FQDESV (reference sequence). The CDR3 region is CASSLTLRQGAIPDTQYF.

The chain carries TRBV29-1 and TRBJ1-2; TCRdb names TRBD1, which stays unverified in the absence of DNA. Germline V lookup: CDR1 SQVTM, CDR2 ANQGSEA. The CDR3 is 12 amino acids. The CDR3 loop is CSAMGQLYGYTF.

V usage is TRBV7-2 and J usage is TRBJ2-3; TCRdb's assignment of TRBD1 cannot be checked, as there is no DNA. The CDR3 contains 17 residues. In germline, CDR1 is SGHTA, CDR2 FQGNSA. The CDR3 loop is CASSLVADRDRTDTQYF.

V and J are TRBV7-2 and TRBJ2-7; TCRdb lists TRBD1, though no DNA is available to test this call. Per the germline V gene, CDR1 is SGHTA and CDR2 is FQGNSA. This CDR3 has 15 residues. CDR3: CASSAQQGLYEEQYF.

The chain links TRBV7-2 to TRBJ1-5. This CDR3 is 15 amino acids long. Germline CDR1 reads SGHTA; CDR2 reads FQGNSA. CDR3: CASSILDGDNQPQHF.

The chain uses TRBV28 and TRBJ2-2. Germline CDR1 MDHEN, CDR2 SYDVKM. The CDR3 extends over 15 amino acids. CDR3: CASRKGDTNTGELFF.

The gene calls are TRBV10-3 and TRBJ2-3; TCRdb gives TRBD1 as the D gene, but with no DNA this cannot be confirmed. CDR3 size: 13 residues. Looked up from germline, CDR1 is ENHRY and CDR2 is SYGVKD. CDR3: CAISRGVADTQYF.

V usage is TRBV7-8 and J usage is TRBJ1-4; with no DNA, the TCRdb D assignment of TRBD1 cannot be verified. This CDR3 has 16 amino acids. Per the germline V gene, CDR1 is SGHVS and CDR2 is FQNEAQ. CDR3 residues: CASSLVRQRLNEKLFF.

The chain carries TRBV4-3 and TRBJ2-2; TCRdb reports TRBD1, a call that lacks DNA to check it against. The CDR3 contains 14 residues. Germline assignment: CDR1 LGHNA and CDR2 YSLEER. This CDR3 is CASSQNNRGGELFF.

The chain employs TRBV3-1 and TRBJ1-1. The V gene's germline CDR1 is LGHDT and CDR2 YNNKEL (reference sequence). This CDR3 contains 13 residues. The CDR3 is CASSRRWPPEAFF.

This chain links TRBV10-3 with TRBJ2-5; TCRdb returns TRBD2, unconfirmable since there is no DNA. The germline V gene encodes CDR1 ENHRY and CDR2 SYGVKD. CDR3 length: 15 amino acids. CDR3: CAISDPTRGGETQYF.

This chain joins TRBV20-1 and TRBJ2-7; TCRdb's D call of TRBD2 is untestable without DNA. The CDR3 loop spans 14 amino acids. Germline V gives CDR1 DFQATT, CDR2 SNEGSKA (reference sequence). The CDR3 sequence is CSARGSGTTFEQYF.

This chain uses TRBV11-1 with TRBJ1-1; the TCRdb call, TRBD1, lacks DNA for checking. This CDR3 is 15 amino acids long. CDR1 and CDR2 from the germline V gene are SGHAT and FQDESV (reference sequence). CDR3 sequence reads: CASSLETRPGTEAFF.

The chain carries TRBV12-5 and TRBJ1-1; the TCRdb D gene call, TRBD1, has no DNA to confirm it. Germline assignment: CDR1 LGHNT and CDR2 FRNRAP. CDR3 length: 18 amino acids. This CDR3 is CASGLAGRDSRSNTEAFF.